Sequencing of this T cell receptor (beta chain) was carried out in a study of shared clonotypes between healthy human individuals. With regard to this clone: The antigen remains undetermined.

Study-level findings and limits: Even with large depth, rarefaction showed that sorted-subset sequencing was incomplete.

The assay ran at deep level. An approximately 210 ng quantity of DNA, tens of thousands of T cell genomes, went into the sorted-subset replicate PCRs. Sequencing used immunoSEQ multiplex PCR; TCRdb keeps in-frame clones, though not all of them. The table lists hundreds of thousands of clones, about two thirds of them singletons. The CDR3 contains 19 residues. Subsets obtained from CD4+ cells comprised CD45RA+ naive and CD45RA-negative memory cells. Sequencing was carried out using memory CD4+ T cells sorted from blood. Documented subset: CD45RA-negative fraction. This TCR was recovered from a young woman in good health. The rearrangement joins TRBV1 to TRBJ2-5; TRBD2 is the table's D call, not checked against the DNA. TRBV1 is an annotated pseudogene. The CDR3 sequence: CTSSQERSSGIGAQETQYF. As DNA, the CDR3 is TGCACCAGCAGCCAAGAGAGGTCTAGCGGGATCGGCGCACAAGAGACCCAGTACTTC.